Listed here are 21 T cell receptor beta chains from one sample, sequenced in a study of blood T cell repertoires in COVID-19. Sequencing used immunoSEQ multiplex PCR; TCRdb keeps in-frame clones, though not all of them. The table records about 200,000 clones, about 95% of them present only once. The specimen was peripheral blood. The receptors originated from a man aged 30 to 39 with COVID-19, enrolled during active disease.

The chain combines TRBV4-1 with TRBJ1-5; D is uncertain. The germline V gene encodes CDR1 MGHRA and CDR2 YSYEKL. V dropped 6 bases and J dropped 7 bases, with 13 bases sitting between them. The CDR3 covers 13 residues. The CDR3: CASSRGLQQPQHF. As DNA, the CDR3 is TGCGCCAGCAGTCGCGGGCTTCAGCAGCCCCAGCATTTT.

This clone was detected a few times. Other DNA sequences in the same sample also yield this CDR3. The chain is built from TRBV11-2 and TRBJ1-1; D is perhaps TRBD1 (5 bases). Germline V gene sequence: CDR1 SGHAT, CDR2 FQNNGV. Trimming shortened V by 1 base and J by 2 bases, and 14 bases separated the two germline ends. This CDR3 spans 16 amino acids. The CDR3 DNA reads as TGTGCCAGCAGCTTAGCCCCCCAGGGTTTAAACACTGAAGCTTTCTTT. As protein: CASSLAPQGLNTEAFF. Full variable domain (missing parts from reference TRBV11-2 and TRBJ1-1): EAGVAQSPRYKIIEKRQSVAFWCNPISGHATLYWYQQILGQGPKLLIQFQNNGVVDDSQLPKDRFSAERLKGVDSTLKIQPAKLEDSAVYLCASSLAPQGLNTEAFFGQGTRLTVV.

The chain uses TRBV30 and TRBJ1-2; the D gene is possibly TRBD1 (6 bases). CDR1 and CDR2 from the germline V gene are GTSNPN and SVGIG (reference sequence). The V end was cut by 5 bases, the J end by 8 bases, with 15 bases between. The CDR3 consists of 12 residues. CDR3 region: CAWGQWASGYTF. Here the CDR3 DNA reads TGTGCCTGGGGACAGTGGGCGTCGGGCTACACCTTC.

The chain recombines TRBV12-3 or TRBV12-4 with TRBJ2-7, with D perhaps TRBD1 (6 bases). The length of the CDR3 is 13 residues. V was clipped by 4 bases and J by 7 bases, with 14 bases between them. CDR3 residues: CASSSGPRGEQYF. In DNA form, the CDR3 reads TGTGCCAGCAGTTCGGGACCAAGGGGGGAGCAGTACTTC.

The chain couples TRBV7-9 to TRBJ2-6, with TRBD1 matching over 9 bases. The germline gives CDR1 SEHNR, CDR2 FQNEAQ (reference sequence). The CDR3 has 19 amino acids. The ends lost 5 bases at V and 0 bases at J; junction bases unmatched: 11. The CDR3: CASSLGTGQGRSGANVLTF. Here the CDR3 DNA reads TGTGCCAGCAGCCTAGGGACGGGACAGGGTCGCTCTGGGGCCAACGTCCTGACTTTC.

A few counts support this clone. The same CDR3 also results from other DNA sequences found in this sample. The chain couples TRBV27 to TRBJ1-6; no reliable D call. The CDR3 runs to 15 residues. CDR1 and CDR2 (germline): MNHEY, SMNVEV (reference sequence). Trimming shortened V by 3 bases and J by 0 bases, and 6 bases separated the two germline ends. The CDR3 DNA sequence: TGTGCCAGCAGTTTTTCGAGCTCCTATAATTCACCCCTCCACTTT. Its translation: CASSFSSSYNSPLHF.

This sequence joins TRBV11-2 and TRBJ1-6; 7 bases match TRBD1. Germline V CDR1 and CDR2: SGHAT, FQNNGV. The ends lost 3 bases at V and 3 bases at J; junction bases unmatched: 5. CDR3 length: 16 amino acids. The CDR3 bases are TGTGCCAGCAGCTTGACAGGGAACAACTATAATTCACCCCTCCACTTT. Translation: CASSLTGNNYNSPLHF.

This clone has only one observation. The rearrangement joins TRBV4-1 to TRBJ2-5, with D possibly being TRBD1 (7 bases). The CDR3 covers 15 residues. V was cut by 4 bases and J by 2 bases, with 14 bases left in between. Germline V gives CDR1 MGHRA, CDR2 YSYEKL. The CDR3 sequence is CASSPGGGAQETQYF. The CDR3, as DNA: TGCGCCAGCAGCCCAGGAGGGGGCGCACAAGAGACCCAGTACTTC.

V and J are TRBV7-6 and TRBJ1-4; a weak D match, TRBD1 (6 bases). V was shortened by 5 bases and J by 1 base, with 17 bases between the two germline ends. Germline V gene sequence: CDR1 SGHVS, CDR2 FNYEAQ. The CDR3 is 17 amino acids. CDR3 amino acids: CASSAQGLLKTNEKLFF. CDR3 DNA sequence: TGTGCCAGCAGCGCCCAGGGGCTGCTGAAAACTAATGAAAAACTGTTTTTT.

This chain uses TRBV7-9 with TRBJ1-6, with D perhaps matching TRBD1 (6 bases). Trimming shortened V by 0 bases and J by 10 bases, and 10 bases separated the two germline ends. The CDR3 spans 14 residues. Germline CDR1 SEHNR, CDR2 FQNEAQ (reference sequence). CDR3 sequence reads: CASSLALQGSPLHF. The CDR3 DNA sequence: TGTGCCAGCAGCTTAGCGCTTCAGGGGTCACCCCTCCACTTT.

This chain connects TRBV24-1 to TRBJ2-1; maybe TRBD1 (5 bases). The length of the CDR3 is 14 residues. Germline V gives CDR1 KGHDR, CDR2 SFDVKD. V lost 5 bases, J lost 2 bases, and 9 bases lay in between. As DNA, the CDR3 is TGTGCCACCAGTGTAGGGGCTCCCTACAATGAGCAGTTCTTC. It encodes CATSVGAPYNEQFF.

The gene calls are TRBV9 and TRBJ1-1, with TRBD1 identical over 7 bases. Trimming cost V 1 base and J 10 bases; bases outside gene matches: 7. Germline V gene data show CDR1 as SGDLS and CDR2 as YYNGEE. The length of the CDR3 is 13 residues. This CDR3 is CASSVRQGGPAFF. CDR3 coding DNA: TGTGCCAGCAGCGTACGACAGGGAGGACCAGCTTTCTTT.

The chain recombines TRBV3-1 (or the pseudogene TRBV3-2) with TRBJ2-7, with 8 nucleotides matching TRBD2. The CDR3 extends over 15 amino acids. V was pared by 3 bases and J by 4 bases, with 8 bases of the junction left unmatched. From germline, CDR1 is LGHDT and CDR2 YNNKEL (reference sequence). The CDR3 DNA follows: TGTGCCAGCAGCCACTCCAGGGGCGGGGGGTACGAGCAGTACTTC. Its translation is CASSHSRGGGYEQYF.

The chain combines TRBV3-1 (or the pseudogene TRBV3-2) with TRBJ2-1; no reliable D call. CDR1 LGHDT and CDR2 YNNKEL come from the germline V gene (reference sequence). V was trimmed by 4 bases and J by 5 bases, leaving 12 bases between them. The CDR3 consists of 14 residues. The CDR3 protein is CASSLARVHNEQFF. The DNA for the CDR3 is TGTGCCAGCAGCCTAGCCCGGGTGCACAATGAGCAGTTCTTC.

The rearrangement links TRBV7-9 to TRBJ1-4, with 12 bases matching TRBD1. The CDR3 is made up of 16 amino acids. The ends lost 1 base at V and 6 bases at J; junction bases unmatched: 3. Germline-derived CDR1 and CDR2 are SEHNR and FQNEAQ (reference sequence). CDR3 residues: CASSLGGTGGHEKLFF. In nucleotides, the CDR3 is TGTGCCAGCAGCTTAGGGGGGACAGGGGGCCATGAAAAACTGTTTTTT. The whole variable domain, remainder taken from reference TRBV7-9 and TRBJ1-4, is DTGVSQNPRHKITKRGQNVTFRCDPISEHNRLYWYRQTLGQGPEFLTYFQNEAQLEKSRLLSDRFSAERPKGSFSTLEIQRTEQGDSAMYLCASSLGGTGGHEKLFFGSGTQLSVL.

This rearrangement joins TRBV4-1 to TRBJ1-5; D not certain. The germline V gene has CDR1 MGHRA and CDR2 YSYEKL. V lost 4 bases and J lost 8, with 12 bases in between. CDR3 length: 13 residues. CDR3 region: CASSPSYREPQHF. The CDR3, as DNA: TGCGCCAGCAGCCCCTCGTACCGAGAGCCCCAGCATTTT.

The chain uses TRBV2 and TRBJ1-5; D gene uncertain. Germline V CDR1 and CDR2: SNHLY, FYNNEI. This CDR3 has 15 residues. V lost 3 bases to trimming and J lost 3 bases, with 12 bases between them. The CDR3, as DNA: TGTGCCAGCAGTGAGTATCGACTAAACAATCAGCCCCAGCATTTT. Translated, it gives CASSEYRLNNQPQHF.

The chain employs TRBV5-1 and TRBJ2-2; 7 bases map to TRBD1. V trimming: 2 bases; J trimming: 6 bases; junction bases outside the gene matches: 7. The germline V gene encodes CDR1 SGHRS and CDR2 YFSETQ. There are 15 residues in the CDR3. The CDR3 loop is CASSFSTGNAGELFF. The CDR3 coding sequence is TGCGCCAGCAGCTTTTCGACAGGGAATGCCGGGGAGCTGTTTTTT.

This clone was detected once. This chain connects TRBV4-2 to TRBJ2-5, with 7 nucleotides matching TRBD2. With 4 bases clipped from V and 5 bases from J, the junction kept 10 bases outside the gene matches. The CDR3 has 15 residues. Germline CDR1 reads LGHNA; CDR2 reads YNFKEQ. CDR3 DNA sequence: TGTGCCAGCAGCCTCCTGGGGGGGGGTGGTGAGACCCAGTACTTC. Encoded protein: CASSLLGGGGETQYF.

The rearrangement joins TRBV4-1 to TRBJ2-6, with D perhaps TRBD1 (6 bases). The CDR3 is made up of 14 amino acids. In germline, CDR1 is MGHRA, CDR2 YSYEKL. The V end was cut by 6 bases, the J end by 9 bases, with 15 bases between. CDR3 in amino acids: CASSPDRLDNVLTF. The CDR3, as DNA: TGCGCCAGCAGTCCTGACAGGCTTGACAACGTCCTGACTTTC.

The rearrangement links TRBV19 to TRBJ2-3; the match to TRBD2 covers 11 bases. Germline V gene lookup returns CDR1 LNHDA and CDR2 SQIVND (reference sequence). Trimming cost V 5 bases and J 2 bases; bases outside gene matches: 6. The CDR3 has 16 amino acids. The CDR3 DNA follows: TGTGCCAGTAGTCGTCGACTAGCGGGGACCACAGATACGCAGTATTTT. This translates into CASSRRLAGTTDTQYF.